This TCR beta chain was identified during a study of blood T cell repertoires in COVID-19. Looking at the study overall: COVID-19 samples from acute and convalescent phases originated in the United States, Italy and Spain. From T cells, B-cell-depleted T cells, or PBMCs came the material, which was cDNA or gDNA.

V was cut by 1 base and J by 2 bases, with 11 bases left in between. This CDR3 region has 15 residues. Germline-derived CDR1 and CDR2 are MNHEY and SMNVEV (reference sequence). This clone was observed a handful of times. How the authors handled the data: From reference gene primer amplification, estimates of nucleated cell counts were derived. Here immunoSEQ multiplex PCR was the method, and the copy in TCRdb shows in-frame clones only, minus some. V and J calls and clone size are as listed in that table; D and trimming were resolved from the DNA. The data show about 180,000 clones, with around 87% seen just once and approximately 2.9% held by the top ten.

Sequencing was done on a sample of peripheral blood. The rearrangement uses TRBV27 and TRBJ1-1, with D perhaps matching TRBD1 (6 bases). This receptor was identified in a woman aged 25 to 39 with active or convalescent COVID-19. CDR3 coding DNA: TGTGCCAGCAGTTTATATAACAGGGTAAACACTGAAGCTTTCTTT. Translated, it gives CASSLYNRVNTEAFF.